Reported below is one T cell receptor beta chain. Given a much more abundant clone one base away, this may be a read error. Without the conserved terminal phenylalanine or tryptophan, this CDR3 likely stems from a read error. Stable Graves' hyperthyroidism meant no ophthalmopathy progression within 18 months. Criteria for exclusion of patients were uncontrolled infection, other autoimmune disease, pregnancy or lactation. In making diagnoses, clinical symptoms, serum thyroxine and TRAb, thyroid ultrasound and orbital computed tomography were all used. This specimen belongs to a study of T cells in Graves' hyperthyroidism and ophthalmopathy. Overall study context: Peripheral blood samples were taken at initial diagnosis, prior to any treatment.

Using RNA transcripts as the source, TCR beta CDR3 regions were amplified. TCR CDR3 regions were first amplified by RT-PCR with HTBI primers. One entry per CDR3 protein, called by TCRdb with MiXCR from the multiplex PCR reads. The table records some 180,000 distinct CDR3 sequences, about 15% of them present only once. The CDR3 loop spans 15 amino acids. Germline V gene sequence: CDR1 PRHDT, CDR2 FYEKMQ (reference sequence). V gave up 7 bases and J gave up 0 bases, with 15 bases separating them. The chain carries TRBV13 and TRBJ1-1; a possible D gene is TRBD1 (5 bases). Material for sequencing was blood. The sequence was collected from a woman in her 50s with Graves' hyperthyroidism. The CDR3 nucleotides are TGTGCCAGCACAGAGCGGGGCTCCTTGAACACTGAAGCTTTCCTT. Amino acid sequence: CASTERGSLNTEAFL.